The 14 T cell receptor beta chains given below trace back to one sample, sequenced in a study of T cells in Graves' hyperthyroidism and ophthalmopathy. TCR beta CDR3 regions were amplified from RNA transcripts. TCR CDR3 underwent first-round RT-PCR with the HTBI primer set. Via MiXCR, TCRdb re-called the multiplex PCR reads, giving one row per CDR3 protein. The sample gives 500,000 to 750,000 distinct CDR3 sequences, roughly 46% of which show up once; more than 7.5% is in the top ten. Material: peripheral blood or thyroid tissue (not recorded which). These receptor sequences come from a woman aged 18-35 years with Graves' hyperthyroidism.

In this sample, this clonotype turned up many times. V is TRBV10-3 and J is TRBJ2-2; 11 nucleotides agree with TRBD1. This CDR3 has 15 residues. CDR1 is ENHRY and CDR2 is SYGVKD in the germline V gene. Germline trimming cut 6 bases from V and 6 bases from J; bases unmatched to any gene: 6. The CDR3, as DNA: TGTGCCATCAGACGAGGGACAGGGGGTTCCGGGGAGCTGTTTTTT. Encoded protein: CAIRRGTGGSGELFF.

This clonotype was recorded at least ten times. The genes are TRBV27 and TRBJ2-7, with D possibly being TRBD1 (5 bases). CDR3 length: 14 residues. In germline, CDR1 is MNHEY, CDR2 SMNVEV (reference sequence). V gave up 5 bases and J gave up 4 bases, with 15 bases separating them. The chain's CDR3 is CASSPMDMRYEQYF. Written as DNA, the CDR3 is TGTGCCAGCAGTCCAATGGACATGAGGTACGAGCAGTACTTC.

The chain recombines TRBV15 with TRBJ1-6, with a tentative D call TRBD1 (6 bases). The CDR3 sequence is 16 residues long. The V gene lost 0 bases and the J gene lost 10 bases, with 16 bases spanning the gap. Looked up from germline, CDR1 is LNHNV and CDR2 is YYDKDF (reference sequence). In DNA form, the CDR3 reads TGTGCCACCAGCAGAGATCCAGGGGCTGTTGAGTCACCCCTCCACTTT. The encoded protein is CATSRDPGAVESPLHF.

The V call is TRBV6-1, the J call TRBJ1-2; 7 nucleotides line up with TRBD1. The CDR3 is 13 residues long. V was pared by 1 base and J by 8 bases, with 4 bases of the junction left unmatched. Germline CDR1 MNHNS, CDR2 SASEGT. Here the CDR3 DNA reads TGTGCCAGCAGTGAAGGGACAGGTACGGGCTACACCTTC. The encoded protein is CASSEGTGTGYTF.

This clonotype was counted ten times or more. The genes are TRBV20-1 and TRBJ1-2, with D perhaps matching TRBD1 (5 bases). The CDR3 length is 12 residues. Germline lookup yields CDR1 DFQATT and CDR2 SNEGSKA (reference sequence). V gave up 3 bases and J gave up 7 bases, with 12 bases separating them. CDR3 protein: CSARPHRSGYTF. The CDR3 DNA sequence: TGCAGTGCTAGGCCCCACAGGTCTGGCTACACCTTC.

This chain uses TRBV6-5 with TRBJ1-2; D is undetermined. Looked up from germline, CDR1 is MNHEY and CDR2 is SVGAGI. V was shortened by 5 bases and J by 5 bases, with 12 bases between the two germline ends. The CDR3 loop spans 13 amino acids. The CDR3 DNA follows: TGTGCCAGCAGTGGGTCAGTTTGGTATGGCTACACCTTC. It codes for CASSGSVWYGYTF.

In its sample, this clonotype was seen once. This may come from a read error, since a much larger clone is one base off. The V and J genes are TRBV19 and TRBJ2-7; D gene uncertain. The CDR3 runs 13 residues. CDR1 is LNHDA and CDR2 is SQIVND in the germline V gene (reference sequence). Trimming cost V 3 bases and J 2 bases, with 8 bases left between them. The DNA for the CDR3 is TGTGCCAGTAGTATGGAGACGGCCTACGAGCAGTACTTC. Translation: CASSMETAYEQYF.

This rearrangement joins TRBV3-1 to TRBJ2-2; no firm D call. The CDR3 has 14 amino acids. Germline-derived CDR1 and CDR2 are LGHDT and YNNKEL (reference sequence). V gave up 4 bases and J gave up 2 bases, with 8 bases separating them. CDR3 region: CASSRLHNTGELFF. CDR3 sequence (DNA): TGTGCCAGCAGCCGATTACATAACACCGGGGAGCTGTTTTTT.

The gene calls are TRBV7-9 and TRBJ2-7; D might be TRBD1 (7 bases). Germline V gene lookup returns CDR1 SEHNR and CDR2 FQNEAQ (reference sequence). V gave up 4 bases and J gave up 6 bases, with 16 bases separating them. CDR3 length equals 14 residues. The CDR3 bases are TGTGCCAGCAGCTCGACAGGGATGGGGGGCGAGCAGTACTTC. Protein sequence: CASSSTGMGGEQYF.

The chain joins TRBV7-9 to TRBJ2-1, with 8 positions matching TRBD1. With V trimmed by 6 bases and J by 6 bases, 16 bases remained unmatched. This CDR3 comprises 17 residues. Germline V CDR1 and CDR2: SEHNR, FQNEAQ (reference sequence). CDR3 in DNA: TGTGCCAGCAGACGTAAATTCCAGGGGGCGGTGGGCAATGAGCAGTTCTTC. Translation: CASRRKFQGAVGNEQFF. Full variable domain (outside the CDR3, taken from reference TRBV7-9 and TRBJ2-1): DTGVSQNPRHKITKRGQNVTFRCDPISEHNRLYWYRQTLGQGPEFLTYFQNEAQLEKSRLLSDRFSAERPKGSFSTLEIQRTEQGDSAMYLCASRRKFQGAVGNEQFFGPGTRLTVL.

The chain has TRBV7-2 and TRBJ2-1, with 7 bases lining up with TRBD2. With V trimmed by 2 bases and J by 8 bases, 12 bases remained unmatched. The CDR3 contains 16 residues. Germline values: CDR1 SGHTA, CDR2 FQGNSA. The CDR3 DNA is TGTGCCAGCAGCTTAATGGGCGGGGGAAGGATGGATGAGCAGTTCTTC. Its protein is CASSLMGGGRMDEQFF.

This clonotype was counted ten times or more. This chain connects TRBV6-6 to TRBJ1-5; D possibly corresponds to TRBD1 (5 bases). Looked up from germline, CDR1 is MNHNY and CDR2 is SVGAGI (reference sequence). The germline V and J ends were trimmed by 7 bases and 3 bases, with 13 bases remaining between them. The CDR3 has 14 residues. CDR3 DNA sequence: TGTGCCAGCATCGGATCAGGGACCAATCAGCCCCAGCATTTT. Protein: CASIGSGTNQPQHF.

This clonotype was seen ten or more times. The chain links TRBV7-9 to TRBJ2-7; D call uncertain. The V end was cut by 6 bases, the J end by 3 bases, with 6 bases between. This CDR3 comprises 11 residues. Germline V lookup: CDR1 SEHNR, CDR2 FQNEAQ (reference sequence). The CDR3 sequence is CASSPLYEQYF. In nucleotides, the CDR3 is TGTGCCAGCAGTCCCCTCTACGAGCAGTACTTC.

With respect to this clonotype: At one end the junction does not follow the germline gene, possibly because of a read error. The J gene is TRBJ1-5, the V gene TRBV7-9; no clear D. Germline CDR1 is SEHNR and CDR2 is FQNEAQ (reference sequence). This CDR3 has 16 amino acids. The CDR3, as DNA: TGCGCCAGCAGCCTTACCGTGCGGTATAGCAATCGGCCCCAGCATTTT. This encodes CASSLTVRYSNRPQHF.